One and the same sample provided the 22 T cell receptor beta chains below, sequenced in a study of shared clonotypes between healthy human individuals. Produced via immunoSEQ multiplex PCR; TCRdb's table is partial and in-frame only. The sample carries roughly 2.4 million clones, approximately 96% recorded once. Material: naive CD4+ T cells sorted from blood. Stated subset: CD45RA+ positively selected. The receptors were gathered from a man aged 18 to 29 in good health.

CDR3 residues: CASSKTGRGAETQYF. The CDR3 DNA reads as TGCGCCAGCAGCAAGACGGGGCGGGGGGCAGAGACCCAGTACTTC. The chain has TRBV5-1 and TRBJ2-5; TRBD2 matches at 8 bases. The CDR3 sequence is 15 residues long. Unmatched junction bases numbered 9, after V lost 4 bases and J lost 4 bases. Germline CDR1 reads SGHRS; CDR2 reads YFSETQ.

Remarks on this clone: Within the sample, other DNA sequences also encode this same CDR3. Here the CDR3 reads CASSLTGAANEKLFF. The CDR3, as DNA: TGTGCCAGCAGCTTAACGGGCGCCGCTAATGAAAAACTGTTTTTT. The rearrangement joins TRBV7-3 to TRBJ1-4; D not resolved. The CDR3 spans 15 residues. The V and J ends lost 0 bases and 3 bases respectively, with 8 bases between them. The V gene's germline CDR1 is SGHTA and CDR2 FQGTGA.

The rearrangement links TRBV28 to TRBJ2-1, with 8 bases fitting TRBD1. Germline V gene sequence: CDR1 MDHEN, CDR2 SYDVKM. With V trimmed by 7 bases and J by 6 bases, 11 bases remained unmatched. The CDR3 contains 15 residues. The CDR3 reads CASTLGDRQGNEQFF. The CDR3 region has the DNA TGTGCCAGCACCCTCGGGGACAGGCAAGGCAATGAGCAGTTCTTC. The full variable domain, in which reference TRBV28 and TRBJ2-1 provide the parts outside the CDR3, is DVKVTQSSRYLVKRTGEKVFLECVQDMDHENMFWYRQDPGLGLRLIYFSYDVKMKEKGDIPEGYSVSREKKERFSLILESASTNQTSMYLCASTLGDRQGNEQFFGPGTRLTVL.

This chain's CDR3 is CASSEQGKEQYF. The DNA for the CDR3 is TGTGCCAGCAGCGAACAGGGGAAGGAGCAGTACTTC. The genes are TRBV11-3 and TRBJ2-7; 7 nucleotides match TRBD1. Germline trimming cut 5 bases from V and 7 bases from J; bases unmatched to any gene: 5. The CDR3 contains 12 residues. CDR1 is SGHNT and CDR2 is YENEEA in the germline V gene.

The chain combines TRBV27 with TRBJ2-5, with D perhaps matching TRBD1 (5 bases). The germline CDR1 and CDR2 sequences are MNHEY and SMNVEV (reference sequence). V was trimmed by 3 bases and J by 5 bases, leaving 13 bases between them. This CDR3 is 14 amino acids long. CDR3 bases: TGTGCCAGCAGTTTTGGGGCCGGGTGGGAGACCCAGTACTTC. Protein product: CASSFGAGWETQYF.

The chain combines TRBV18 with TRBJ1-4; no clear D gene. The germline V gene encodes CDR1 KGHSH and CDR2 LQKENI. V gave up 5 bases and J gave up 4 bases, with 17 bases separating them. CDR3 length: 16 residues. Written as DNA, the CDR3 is TGTGCCAGCTCAATCAGCGCGGGGTATGGTAATGAAAAACTGTTTTTT. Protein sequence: CASSISAGYGNEKLFF. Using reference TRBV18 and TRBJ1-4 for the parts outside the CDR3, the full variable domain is NAGVMQNPRHLVRRRGQEARLRCSPMKGHSHVYWYRQLPEEGLKFMVYLQKENIIDESGMPKERFSAEFPKEGPSILRIQQVVRGDSAAYFCASSISAGYGNEKLFFGSGTQLSVL.

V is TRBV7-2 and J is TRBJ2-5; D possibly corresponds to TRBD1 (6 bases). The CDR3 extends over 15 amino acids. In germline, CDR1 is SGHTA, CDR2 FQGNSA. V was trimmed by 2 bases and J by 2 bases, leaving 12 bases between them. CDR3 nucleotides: TGTGCCAGCAGCTTAATGGGGGCCCGGCAAGAGACCCAGTACTTC. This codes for CASSLMGARQETQYF.

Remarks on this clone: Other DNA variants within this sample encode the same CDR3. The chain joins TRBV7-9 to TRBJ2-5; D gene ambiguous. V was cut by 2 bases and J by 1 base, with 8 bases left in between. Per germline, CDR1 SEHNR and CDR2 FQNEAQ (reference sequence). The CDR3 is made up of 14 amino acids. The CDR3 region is CASSLSEIQETQYF. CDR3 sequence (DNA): TGTGCCAGCAGCTTATCCGAGATCCAAGAGACCCAGTACTTC.

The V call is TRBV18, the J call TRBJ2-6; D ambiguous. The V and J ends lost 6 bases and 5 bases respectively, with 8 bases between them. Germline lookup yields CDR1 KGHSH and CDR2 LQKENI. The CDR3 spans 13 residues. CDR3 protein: CASSGARANVLTF. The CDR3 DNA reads TGTGCCAGCTCGGGCGCTAGGGCCAACGTCCTGACTTTC.

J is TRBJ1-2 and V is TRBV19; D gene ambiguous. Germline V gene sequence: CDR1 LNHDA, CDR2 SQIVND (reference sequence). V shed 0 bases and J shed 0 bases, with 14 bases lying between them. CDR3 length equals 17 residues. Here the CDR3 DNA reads TGTGCCAGTAGTATAGATCGTCTCGGGGAGACTAACTATGGCTACACCTTC. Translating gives CASSIDRLGETNYGYTF.

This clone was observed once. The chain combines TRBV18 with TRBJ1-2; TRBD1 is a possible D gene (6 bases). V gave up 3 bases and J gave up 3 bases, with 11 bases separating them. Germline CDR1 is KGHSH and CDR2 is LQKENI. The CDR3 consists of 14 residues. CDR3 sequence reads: CASSPTGLDYGYTF. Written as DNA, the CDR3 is TGTGCCAGCTCACCGACAGGCCTCGACTATGGCTACACCTTC. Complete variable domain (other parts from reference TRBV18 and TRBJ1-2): NAGVMQNPRHLVRRRGQEARLRCSPMKGHSHVYWYRQLPEEGLKFMVYLQKENIIDESGMPKERFSAEFPKEGPSILRIQQVVRGDSAAYFCASSPTGLDYGYTFGSGTRLTVV.

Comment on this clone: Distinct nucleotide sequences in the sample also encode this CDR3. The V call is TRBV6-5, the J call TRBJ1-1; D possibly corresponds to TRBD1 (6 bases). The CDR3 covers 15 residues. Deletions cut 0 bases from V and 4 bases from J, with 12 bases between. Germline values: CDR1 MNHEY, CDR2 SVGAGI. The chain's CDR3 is CASSYSGGAGTEAFF. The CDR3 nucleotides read TGTGCCAGCAGTTACTCAGGGGGGGCTGGCACTGAAGCTTTCTTT.

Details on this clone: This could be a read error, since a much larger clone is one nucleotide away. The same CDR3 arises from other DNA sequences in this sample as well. The CDR3 DNA reads TGTGCCAGCAGCGTCGCAGATACGCAGTATTTT. It encodes CASSVADTQYF. The J gene is TRBJ2-3, the V gene TRBV9; D uncertain. Germline CDR1 is SGDLS and CDR2 is YYNGEE. CDR3 length: 11 amino acids. V lost 2 bases and J 4 bases, leaving 2 bases between the germline ends.

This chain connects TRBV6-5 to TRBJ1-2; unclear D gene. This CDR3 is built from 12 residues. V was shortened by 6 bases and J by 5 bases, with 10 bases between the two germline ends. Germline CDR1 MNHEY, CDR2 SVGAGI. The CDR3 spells CASSTSSYGYTF. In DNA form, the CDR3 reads TGTGCCAGCAGCACAAGCAGTTATGGCTACACCTTC.

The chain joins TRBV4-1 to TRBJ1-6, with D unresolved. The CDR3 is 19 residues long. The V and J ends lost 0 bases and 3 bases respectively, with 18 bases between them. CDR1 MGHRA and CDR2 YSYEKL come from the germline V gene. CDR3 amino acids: CASSQDVIVSRFYNSPLHF. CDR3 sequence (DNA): TGCGCCAGCAGCCAAGATGTGATAGTCAGTAGGTTCTATAATTCACCCCTCCACTTT.

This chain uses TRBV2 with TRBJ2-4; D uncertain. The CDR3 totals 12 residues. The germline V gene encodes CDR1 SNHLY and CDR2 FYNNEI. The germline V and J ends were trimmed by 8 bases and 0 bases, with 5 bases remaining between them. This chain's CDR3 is CASQIAKNIQYF. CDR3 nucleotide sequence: TGTGCCAGCCAAATAGCCAAAAACATTCAGTACTTC.

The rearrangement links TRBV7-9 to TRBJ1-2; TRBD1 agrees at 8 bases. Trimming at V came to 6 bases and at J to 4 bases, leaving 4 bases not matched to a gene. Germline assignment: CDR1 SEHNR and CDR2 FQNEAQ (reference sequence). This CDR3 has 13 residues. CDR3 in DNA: TGTGCCAGCAGTCGGGACAGGAGCTATGGCTACACCTTC. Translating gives CASSRDRSYGYTF.

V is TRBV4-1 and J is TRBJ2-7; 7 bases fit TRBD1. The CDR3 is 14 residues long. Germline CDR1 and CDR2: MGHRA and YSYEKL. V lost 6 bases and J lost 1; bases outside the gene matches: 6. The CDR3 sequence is CASSNSGQSYEQYF. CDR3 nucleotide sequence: TGCGCCAGCAGTAATTCGGGACAGTCCTACGAGCAGTACTTC.

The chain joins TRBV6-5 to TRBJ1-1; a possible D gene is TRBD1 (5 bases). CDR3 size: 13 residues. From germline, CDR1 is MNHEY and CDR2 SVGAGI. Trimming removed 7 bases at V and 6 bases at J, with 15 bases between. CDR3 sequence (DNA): TGTGCCAGCACTCCACACGGGGGGTCTGAAGCTTTCTTT. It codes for CASTPHGGSEAFF.

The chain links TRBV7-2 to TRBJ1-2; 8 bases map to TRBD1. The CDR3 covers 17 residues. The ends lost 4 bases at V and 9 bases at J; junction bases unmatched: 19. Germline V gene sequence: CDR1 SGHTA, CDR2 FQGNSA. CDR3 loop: CASSSFPKGRTGWSYTF. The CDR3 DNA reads TGTGCCAGCAGCTCATTCCCCAAGGGGCGGACAGGGTGGAGCTACACCTTC.

The CDR3 reads CATLTGGGFGYTF. DNA of the CDR3: TGTGCCACCCTGACAGGGGGCGGCTTTGGCTACACCTTC. This chain uses TRBV28 with TRBJ1-2, with 10 bases that match TRBD1. The CDR3 runs 13 residues. Germline trimming cut 10 bases from V and 7 bases from J; bases unmatched to any gene: 9. From germline, CDR1 is MDHEN and CDR2 SYDVKM.

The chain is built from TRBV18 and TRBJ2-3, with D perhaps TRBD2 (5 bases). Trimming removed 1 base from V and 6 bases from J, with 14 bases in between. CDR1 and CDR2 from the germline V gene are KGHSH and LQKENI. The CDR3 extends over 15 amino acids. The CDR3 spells CASSPLRAQMDTQYF. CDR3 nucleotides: TGTGCCAGCTCACCACTGAGGGCACAGATGGATACGCAGTATTTT.